This T cell receptor (beta chain) was observed in a study of cytomegalovirus exposure and HLA in healthy donors. General study findings and limits: A later analysis reportedly identified an Asian-associated ancestry cluster as carrying fewer N-insertions than the roughly 700-donor mean.

A note on this clone: No antigen is known for it.

The CDR3 consists of 15 residues. Germline V lookup: CDR1 SEHNR, CDR2 FQNEAQ (reference sequence). V was pared by 4 bases and J by 1 base, with 11 bases between. The PCR had 60 Vbeta and 13 Jbeta primers. The assay was immunoSEQ multiplex PCR, and TCRdb's table has in-frame clones only and misses some. This repertoire shows some 150,000 clones, about 85% found once; its top ten account for around 2%. The rearrangement links TRBV7-9 to TRBJ2-1; possibly TRBD2 for D (5 bases). The clonotype comes from a woman under 30 in good health and CMV-seronegative. Sequencing used PBMCs. The CDR3 loop reads CASSSLGGSYNEQFF. CDR3 DNA sequence: TGTGCCAGCAGCTCCCTAGGCGGGTCCTACAATGAGCAGTTCTTC. The whole variable domain, filled in from reference TRBV7-9 and TRBJ2-1, reads DTGVSQNPRHKITKRGQNVTFRCDPISEHNRLYWYRQTLGQGPEFLTYFQNEAQLEKSRLLSDRFSAERPKGSFSTLEIQRTEQGDSAMYLCASSSLGGSYNEQFFGPGTRLTVL.